The 7 T cell receptor beta chains reported below all come from one sample, sequenced in a study of yellow fever vaccine responses in identical twins. TCRdb re-analysed the RT-PCR reads in MiXCR, keeping a single row per CDR3 protein. The repertoire holds about 14,000 distinct CDR3 sequences, with approximately 84% as singletons. The sample consisted of T cells from blood (PBMCs), unsorted or a sorted subset (not recorded which), taken before or after yellow fever vaccination (not recorded which). These receptors all stem from a woman aged 18-29 years who received the yellow fever vaccine.

CDR3 sequence: CASSPPSRELFF. Here the CDR3 DNA reads TGTGCCAGCAGCCCCCCCAGCCGGGAGCTGTTTTTT. V is TRBV7-6 and J is TRBJ2-2; the D is unclear. The CDR3 totals 12 residues. Trimming removed 5 bases at V and 9 bases at J, with 10 bases between. Germline V gene data show CDR1 as SGHVS and CDR2 as FNYEAQ.

CDR3 sequence reads: CASSLATNGELFF. The CDR3 DNA follows: TGTGCCAGCAGCTTGGCCACCAACGGGGAGCTGTTTTTT. V usage is TRBV5-6 and J usage is TRBJ2-2, with D uncertain. Germline V lookup: CDR1 SGHDT, CDR2 YYEEEE. The CDR3 extends over 13 amino acids. V lost 0 bases, J lost 7 bases, and 7 bases lay in between.

The chain is built from TRBV28 and TRBJ2-2; TRBD2 is a possible D gene (6 bases). Deletions cut 3 bases from V and 6 bases from J, with 14 bases between. Germline V gene lookup returns CDR1 MDHEN and CDR2 SYDVKM. The CDR3 consists of 15 residues. The CDR3 nucleotides are TGTGCCAGCAGTTTGTCGGGAGAAGGGGCCGGGGAGCTGTTTTTT. Its translation: CASSLSGEGAGELFF.

This clonotype has a single count. The chain joins TRBV20-1 to TRBJ1-1; no firm D call. Trimming removed 0 bases from V and 0 bases from J, with 5 bases in between. Germline V gives CDR1 DFQATT, CDR2 SNEGSKA (reference sequence). The length of the CDR3 is 13 residues. Written as DNA, the CDR3 is TGCAGTGCTAGAGATCCAGTGAACACTGAAGCTTTCTTT. Protein product: CSARDPVNTEAFF.

V usage is TRBV20-1 and J usage is TRBJ1-1; D uncertain. The germline V gene has CDR1 DFQATT and CDR2 SNEGSKA (reference sequence). Trimming pared 2 bases from V and 1 base from J, leaving 8 bases between. This CDR3 spans 13 amino acids. This chain's CDR3 is CSARLKENTEAFF. The DNA of the CDR3 is TGCAGTGCTAGATTGAAGGAGAACACTGAAGCTTTCTTT.

This clonotype was recorded a few times. The CDR3: CATSRGTSGNNEQFF. DNA for the CDR3: TGTGCCACCAGCAGGGGTACGTCAGGGAACAATGAGCAGTTCTTC. V usage is TRBV15 and J usage is TRBJ2-1, with D possibly being TRBD1 (5 bases). Trimming pared 3 bases from V and 5 bases from J, leaving 14 bases between. The germline CDR1 and CDR2 sequences are LNHNV and YYDKDF (reference sequence). The CDR3 runs 15 residues.

The chain recombines TRBV28 with TRBJ2-7; 8 bases agree with TRBD2. The length of the CDR3 is 16 residues. J was trimmed by 3 bases and V by 8 bases; bases with no gene match: 15. Germline V lookup: CDR1 MDHEN, CDR2 SYDVKM. In DNA form, the CDR3 reads TGTGCCAGCGTCCAGGGCGGGGGTAGCGGGATCTACGAGCAGTACTTC. Residues: CASVQGGGSGIYEQYF.